The entry below describes one T cell receptor beta chain. In the authors' workflow: Amplified reference gene primers provided the basis for estimating nucleated cell counts. Produced via immunoSEQ multiplex PCR; TCRdb's table is partial and in-frame only. V and J calls and clone size are copied from that table; D and trimming were computed from the DNA. The data contain 91,000 or so clones, 86% of them singletons. V lost 0 bases and J lost 3, with 11 bases in between. The CDR3 runs 15 residues. CDR1 and CDR2 from the germline V gene are LGHNA and YNFKEQ. These data come from a study of blood T cell repertoires in COVID-19. Background on the study: Samples of COVID-19 (acute and convalescent) were obtained from the United States, Italy and Spain. PBMCs, B-cell-depleted T cells, or T cells were the source of the cDNA or gDNA that made up the material.

The origin of this receptor is a woman in her fifties or sixties in a cohort sampled during active or convalescent COVID-19. The rearrangement joins TRBV4-2 to TRBJ2-5; maybe TRBD2 (5 bases). Sequenced: peripheral blood. CDR3 DNA sequence: TGTGCCAGCAGCCAAGATCGCCTAGCAGAAGAGACCCAGTACTTC. Residues: CASSQDRLAEETQYF.